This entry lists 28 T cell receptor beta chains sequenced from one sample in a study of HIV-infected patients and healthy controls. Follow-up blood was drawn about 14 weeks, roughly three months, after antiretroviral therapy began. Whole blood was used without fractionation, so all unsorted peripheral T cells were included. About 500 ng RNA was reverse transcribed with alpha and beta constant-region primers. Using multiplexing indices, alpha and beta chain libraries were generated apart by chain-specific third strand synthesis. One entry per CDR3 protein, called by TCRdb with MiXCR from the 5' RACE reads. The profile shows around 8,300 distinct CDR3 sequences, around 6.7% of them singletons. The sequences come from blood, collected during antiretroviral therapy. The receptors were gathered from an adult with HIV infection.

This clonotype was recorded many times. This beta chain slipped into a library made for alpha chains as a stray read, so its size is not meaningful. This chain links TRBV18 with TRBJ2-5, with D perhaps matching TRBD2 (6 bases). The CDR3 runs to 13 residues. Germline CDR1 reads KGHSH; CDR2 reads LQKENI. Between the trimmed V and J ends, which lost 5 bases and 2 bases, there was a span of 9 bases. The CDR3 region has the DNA TGTGCCAGCTCATCGGGACTTCAAGAGACCCAGTACTTC. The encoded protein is CASSSGLQETQYF.

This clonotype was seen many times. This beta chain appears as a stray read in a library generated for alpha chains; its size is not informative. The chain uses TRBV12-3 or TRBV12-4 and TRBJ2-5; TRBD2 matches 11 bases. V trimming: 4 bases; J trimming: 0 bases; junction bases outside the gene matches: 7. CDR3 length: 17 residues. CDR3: CASSYRTSGLYQETQYF. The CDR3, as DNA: TGTGCCAGCAGTTATAGGACTAGCGGGTTATACCAAGAGACCCAGTACTTC.

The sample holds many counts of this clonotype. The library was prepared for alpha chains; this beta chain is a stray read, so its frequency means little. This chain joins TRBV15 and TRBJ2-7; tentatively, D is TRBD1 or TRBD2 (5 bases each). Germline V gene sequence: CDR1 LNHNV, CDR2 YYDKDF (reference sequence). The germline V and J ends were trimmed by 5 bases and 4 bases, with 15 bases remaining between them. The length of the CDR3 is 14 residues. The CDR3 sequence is CATSPGQGEYEQYF. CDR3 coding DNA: TGTGCCACCAGCCCGGGGCAAGGGGAATACGAGCAGTACTTC.

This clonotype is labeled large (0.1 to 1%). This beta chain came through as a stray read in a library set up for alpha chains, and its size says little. The CDR3 sequence is CASSPDTDTQYF. The CDR3 DNA reads TGCGCCAGCAGCCCGGACACAGATACGCAGTATTTT. The gene calls are TRBV4-1 and TRBJ2-3; the D is unclear. The germline gives CDR1 MGHRA, CDR2 YSYEKL. CDR3 length: 12 residues. Trimming removed 4 bases at V and 2 bases at J, with 4 bases between.

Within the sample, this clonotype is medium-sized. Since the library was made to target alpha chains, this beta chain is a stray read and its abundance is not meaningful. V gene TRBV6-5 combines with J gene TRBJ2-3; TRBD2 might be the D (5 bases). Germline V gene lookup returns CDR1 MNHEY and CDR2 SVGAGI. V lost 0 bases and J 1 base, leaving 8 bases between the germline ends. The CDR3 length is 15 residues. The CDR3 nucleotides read TGTGCCAGCAGTTACTCGGCCGGGGGCACAGATACGCAGTATTTT. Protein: CASSYSAGGTDTQYF.

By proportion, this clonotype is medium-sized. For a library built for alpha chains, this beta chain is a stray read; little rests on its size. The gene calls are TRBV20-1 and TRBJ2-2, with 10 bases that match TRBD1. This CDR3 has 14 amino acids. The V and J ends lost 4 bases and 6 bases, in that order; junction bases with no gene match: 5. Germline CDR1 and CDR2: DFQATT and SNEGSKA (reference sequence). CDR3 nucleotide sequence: TGCAGTGCTAAAGGGACAGGGGAGGCCGGGGAGCTGTTTTTT. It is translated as CSAKGTGEAGELFF.

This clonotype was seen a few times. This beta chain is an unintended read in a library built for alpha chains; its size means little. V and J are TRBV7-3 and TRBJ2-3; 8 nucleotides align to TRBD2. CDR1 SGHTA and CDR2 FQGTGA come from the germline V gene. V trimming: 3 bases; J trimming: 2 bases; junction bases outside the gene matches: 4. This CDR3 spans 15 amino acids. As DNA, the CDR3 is TGTGCCAGCAGCTTGGTAGCGGGATACACAGATACGCAGTATTTT. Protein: CASSLVAGYTDTQYF.

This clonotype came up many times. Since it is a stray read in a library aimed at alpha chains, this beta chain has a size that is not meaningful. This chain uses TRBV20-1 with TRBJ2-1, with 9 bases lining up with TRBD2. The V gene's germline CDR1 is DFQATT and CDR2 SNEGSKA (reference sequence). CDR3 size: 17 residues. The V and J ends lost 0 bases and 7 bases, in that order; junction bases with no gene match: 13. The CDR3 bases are TGCAGTGCTAGAGATTGGGCTAGCGGGACCTTTTTGAATGAGCAGTTCTTC. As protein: CSARDWASGTFLNEQFF.

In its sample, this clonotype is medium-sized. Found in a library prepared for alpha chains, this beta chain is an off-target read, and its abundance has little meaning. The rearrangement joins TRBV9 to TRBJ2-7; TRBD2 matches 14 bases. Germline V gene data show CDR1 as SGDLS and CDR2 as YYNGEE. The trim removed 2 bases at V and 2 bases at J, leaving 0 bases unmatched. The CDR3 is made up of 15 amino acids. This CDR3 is CASSVGLAGAYEQYF. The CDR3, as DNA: TGTGCCAGCAGCGTGGGACTAGCGGGGGCCTACGAGCAGTACTTC. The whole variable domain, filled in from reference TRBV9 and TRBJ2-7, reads DSGVTQTPKHLITATGQRVTLRCSPRSGDLSVYWYQQSLDQGLQFLIQYYNGEERAKGNILERFSAQQFPDLHSELNLSSLELGDSALYFCASSVGLAGAYEQYFGPGTRLTVT.

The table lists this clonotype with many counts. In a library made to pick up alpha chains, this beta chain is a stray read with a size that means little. CDR3 sequence reads: CASSWGTYMNTEAFF. The CDR3 DNA sequence: TGTGCCAGCAGCTGGGGTACGTACATGAACACTGAAGCTTTCTTT. V is TRBV7-2 and J is TRBJ1-1, with no clear D. Trimming shortened V by 4 bases and J by 0 bases, and 12 bases separated the two germline ends. CDR3 length: 15 residues. Looked up from germline, CDR1 is SGHTA and CDR2 is FQGNSA.

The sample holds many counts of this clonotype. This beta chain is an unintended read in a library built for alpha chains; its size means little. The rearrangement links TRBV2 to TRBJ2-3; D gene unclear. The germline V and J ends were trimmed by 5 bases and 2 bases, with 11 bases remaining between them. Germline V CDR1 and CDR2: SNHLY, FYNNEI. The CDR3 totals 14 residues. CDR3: CASSFNSDTDTQYF. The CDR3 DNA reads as TGTGCCAGCAGTTTCAACTCGGACACAGATACGCAGTATTTT.

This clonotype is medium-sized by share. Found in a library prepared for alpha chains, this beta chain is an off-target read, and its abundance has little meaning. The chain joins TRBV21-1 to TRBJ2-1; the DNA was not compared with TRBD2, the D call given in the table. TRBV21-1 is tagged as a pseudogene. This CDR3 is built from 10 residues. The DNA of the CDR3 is TGTGCCAGCAGGCGGCAGGGTAGGTTCTTC. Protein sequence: CASRRQGRFF.

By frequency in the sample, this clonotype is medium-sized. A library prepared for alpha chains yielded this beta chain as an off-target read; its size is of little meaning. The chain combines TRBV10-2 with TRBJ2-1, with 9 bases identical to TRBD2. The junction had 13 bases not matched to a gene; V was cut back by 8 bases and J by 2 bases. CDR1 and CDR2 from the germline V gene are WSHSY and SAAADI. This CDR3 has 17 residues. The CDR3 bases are TGCGCCAGCGGCTGGGCTAGCGGGGAAACGACCTACAATGAGCAGTTCTTC. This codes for CASGWASGETTYNEQFF.

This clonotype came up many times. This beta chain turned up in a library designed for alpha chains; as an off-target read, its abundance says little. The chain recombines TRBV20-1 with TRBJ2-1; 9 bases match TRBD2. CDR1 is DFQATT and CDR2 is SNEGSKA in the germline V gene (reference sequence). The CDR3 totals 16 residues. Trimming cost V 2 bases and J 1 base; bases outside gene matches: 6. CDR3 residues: CSARPPGLASYNEQFF. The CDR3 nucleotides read TGCAGTGCTAGACCCCCGGGACTAGCTTCCTACAATGAGCAGTTCTTC.

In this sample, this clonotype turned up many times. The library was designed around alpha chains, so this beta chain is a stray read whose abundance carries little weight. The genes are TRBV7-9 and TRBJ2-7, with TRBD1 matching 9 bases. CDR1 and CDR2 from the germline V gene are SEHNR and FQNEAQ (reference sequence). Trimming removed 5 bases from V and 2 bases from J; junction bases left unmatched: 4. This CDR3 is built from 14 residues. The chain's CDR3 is CASSPTGGPYEQYF. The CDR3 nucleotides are TGTGCCAGCAGCCCCACAGGGGGCCCCTACGAGCAGTACTTC.

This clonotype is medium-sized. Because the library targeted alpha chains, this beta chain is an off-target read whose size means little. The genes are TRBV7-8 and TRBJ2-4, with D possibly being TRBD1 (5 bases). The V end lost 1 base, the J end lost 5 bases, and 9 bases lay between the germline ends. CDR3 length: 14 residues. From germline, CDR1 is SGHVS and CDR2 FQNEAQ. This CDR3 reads CASSLGTPENIQYF. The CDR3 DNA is TGTGCCAGCAGCTTAGGGACACCCGAAAACATTCAGTACTTC. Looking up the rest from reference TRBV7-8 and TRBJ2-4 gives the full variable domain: GAGVSQSPRYKVAKRGQDVALRCDPISGHVSLFWYQQALGQGPEFLTYFQNEAQLDKSGLPSDRFFAERPEGSVSTLKIQRTQQEDSAVYLCASSLGTPENIQYFGAGTRLSVL.

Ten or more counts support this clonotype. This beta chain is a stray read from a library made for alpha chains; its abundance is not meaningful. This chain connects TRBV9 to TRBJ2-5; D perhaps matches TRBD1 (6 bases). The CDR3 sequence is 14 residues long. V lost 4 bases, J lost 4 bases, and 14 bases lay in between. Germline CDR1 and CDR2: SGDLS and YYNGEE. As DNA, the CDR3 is TGTGCCAGCAGCTCGGTGCAGGGGCGAGAGACCCAGTACTTC. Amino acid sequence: CASSSVQGRETQYF. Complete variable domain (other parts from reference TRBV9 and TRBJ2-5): DSGVTQTPKHLITATGQRVTLRCSPRSGDLSVYWYQQSLDQGLQFLIQYYNGEERAKGNILERFSAQQFPDLHSELNLSSLELGDSALYFCASSSVQGRETQYFGPGTRLLVL.

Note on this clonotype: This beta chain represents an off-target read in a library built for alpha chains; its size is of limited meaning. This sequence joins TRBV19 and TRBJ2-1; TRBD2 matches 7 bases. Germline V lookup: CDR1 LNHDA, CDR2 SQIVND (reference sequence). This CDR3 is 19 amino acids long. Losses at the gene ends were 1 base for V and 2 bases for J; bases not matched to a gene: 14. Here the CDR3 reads CASSIARSGVAGTYNEQFF. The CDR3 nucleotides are TGTGCCAGTAGTATAGCGAGGAGTGGAGTAGCGGGCACCTACAATGAGCAGTTCTTC.

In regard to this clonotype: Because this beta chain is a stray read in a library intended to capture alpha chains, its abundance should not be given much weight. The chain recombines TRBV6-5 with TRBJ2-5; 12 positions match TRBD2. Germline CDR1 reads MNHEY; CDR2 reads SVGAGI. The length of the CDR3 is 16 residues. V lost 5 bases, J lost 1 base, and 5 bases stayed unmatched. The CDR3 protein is CASSKPTSGGQETQYF. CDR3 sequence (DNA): TGTGCCAGCAGTAAACCGACTAGCGGGGGCCAAGAGACCCAGTACTTC.

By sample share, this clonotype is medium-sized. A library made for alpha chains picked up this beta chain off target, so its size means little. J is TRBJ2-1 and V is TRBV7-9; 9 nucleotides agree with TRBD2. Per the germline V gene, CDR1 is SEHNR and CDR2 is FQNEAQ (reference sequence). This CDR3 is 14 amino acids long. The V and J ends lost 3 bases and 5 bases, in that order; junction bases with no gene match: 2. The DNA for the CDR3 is TGTGCCAGCAGCTTCACTAGCGGGCACAATGAGCAGTTCTTC. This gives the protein CASSFTSGHNEQFF.

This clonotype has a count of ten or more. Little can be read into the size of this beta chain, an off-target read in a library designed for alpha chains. The CDR3 DNA follows: TGTGCCAGTAGGGGGACAGGGGAGGTGCAGGGGGAGCTGTTTTTT. This translates into CASRGTGEVQGELFF. The genes are TRBV28 and TRBJ2-2, with 10 positions matching TRBD1. The V and J ends lost 9 bases and 8 bases, in that order; junction bases with no gene match: 12. The CDR3 extends over 15 amino acids. The germline gives CDR1 MDHEN, CDR2 SYDVKM.

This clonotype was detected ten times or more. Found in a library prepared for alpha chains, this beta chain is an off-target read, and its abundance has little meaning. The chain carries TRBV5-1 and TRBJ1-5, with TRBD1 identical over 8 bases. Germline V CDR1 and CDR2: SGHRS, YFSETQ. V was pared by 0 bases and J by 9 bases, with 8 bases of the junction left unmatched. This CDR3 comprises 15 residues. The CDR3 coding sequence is TGCGCCAGCAGCTTGGGTGGACAGGGATCTCCGCCCCAGCATTTT. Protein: CASSLGGQGSPPQHF.

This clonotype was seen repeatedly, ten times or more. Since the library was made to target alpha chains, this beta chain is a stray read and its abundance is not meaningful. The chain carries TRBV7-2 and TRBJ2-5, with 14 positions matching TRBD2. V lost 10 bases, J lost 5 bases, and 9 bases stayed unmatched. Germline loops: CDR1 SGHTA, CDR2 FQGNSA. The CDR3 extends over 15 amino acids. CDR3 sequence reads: CATLGLAGDAETQYF. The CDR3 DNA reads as TGTGCCACCCTGGGACTAGCGGGAGATGCGGAGACCCAGTACTTC.

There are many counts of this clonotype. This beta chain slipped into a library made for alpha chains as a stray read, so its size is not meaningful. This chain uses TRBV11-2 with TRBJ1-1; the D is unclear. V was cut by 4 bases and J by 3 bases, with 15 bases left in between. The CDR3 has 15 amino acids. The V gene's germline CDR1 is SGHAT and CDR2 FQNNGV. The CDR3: CASSSRIDMDTEAFF. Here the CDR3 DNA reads TGTGCCAGCAGCTCCAGGATTGATATGGACACTGAAGCTTTCTTT.

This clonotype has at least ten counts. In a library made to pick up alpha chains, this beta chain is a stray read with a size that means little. DNA for the CDR3: TGTGCCAGCATCAGTAGGGACCTAAGCGAGCAGTACTTC. It is translated as CASISRDLSEQYF. This chain uses TRBV5-4 with TRBJ2-7; D is perhaps TRBD1 or TRBD2 (5 bases each). The CDR3 consists of 13 residues. CDR1 and CDR2 from the germline V gene are SGHNT and YYREEE (reference sequence). With 6 bases removed from V and 6 bases from J, the gap between germline ends came to 16 bases. Looking up the rest from reference TRBV5-4 and TRBJ2-7 gives the full variable domain: ETGVTQSPTHLIKTRGQQVTLRCSSQSGHNTVSWYQQALGQGPQFIFQYYREEENGRGNFPPRFSGLQFPNYSSELNVNALELDDSALYLCASISRDLSEQYFGPGTRLTVT.

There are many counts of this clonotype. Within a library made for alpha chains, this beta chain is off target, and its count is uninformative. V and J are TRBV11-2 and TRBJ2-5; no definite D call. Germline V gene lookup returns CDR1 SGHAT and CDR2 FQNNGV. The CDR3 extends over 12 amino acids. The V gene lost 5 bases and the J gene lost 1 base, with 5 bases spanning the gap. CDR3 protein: CASSPSQETQYF. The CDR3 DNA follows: TGTGCCAGCAGCCCCTCCCAAGAGACCCAGTACTTC.

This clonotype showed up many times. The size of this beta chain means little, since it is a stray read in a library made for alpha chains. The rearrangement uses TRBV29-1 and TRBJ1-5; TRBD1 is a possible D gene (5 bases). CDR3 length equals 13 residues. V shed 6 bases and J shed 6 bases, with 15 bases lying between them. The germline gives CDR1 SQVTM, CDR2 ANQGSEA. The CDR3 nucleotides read TGCAGCGTGGACCCAGGGTTGGGTCAGCCCCAGCATTTT. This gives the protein CSVDPGLGQPQHF.

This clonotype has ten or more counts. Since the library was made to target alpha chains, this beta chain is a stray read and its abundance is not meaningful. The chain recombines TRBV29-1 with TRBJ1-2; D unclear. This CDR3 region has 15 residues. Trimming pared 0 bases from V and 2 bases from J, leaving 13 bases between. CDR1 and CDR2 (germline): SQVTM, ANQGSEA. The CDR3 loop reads CSVEDAGMLNYGYTF. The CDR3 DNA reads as TGCAGCGTTGAAGATGCTGGCATGCTGAACTATGGCTACACCTTC.